This T cell receptor beta chain is from a study of blood T cell repertoires in COVID-19. Study-level information: Samples came from the United States, Italy and Spain, spanning acute and convalescent COVID-19. Nucleic acid was either cDNA or gDNA, and it came from T cells, B-cell-depleted T cells, or PBMCs.

This clone came up a few times. The CDR3 is made up of 12 amino acids. Trimming took off 3 bases at V and 7 bases at J, with 9 bases between the two ends. Germline CDR1 and CDR2: DFQATT and SNEGSKA (reference sequence). Using immunoSEQ multiplex PCR, the repertoire was profiled, and TCRdb retains in-frame clones only, with some absent. The repertoire has 150,000 to 200,000 clones, approximately 86% of them found once; the top ten carry almost 1%. The clonotype comes from a man aged 18 to 35 with acute or convalescent COVID-19. The V gene is TRBV20-1, the J gene TRBJ1-4, with D unclear. Sequencing was done on a sample of peripheral blood. CDR3 loop: CSASKEGEKLFF. As DNA, the CDR3 is TGCAGTGCTAGTAAGGAGGGTGAAAAACTGTTTTTT.